The rows below give T cell receptor beta chains drawn from one sample of a study of T cells after posttransplantation cyclophosphamide. The data were produced by immunoSEQ multiplex PCR, yet TCRdb's version contains in-frame clones alone and is incomplete. The sample lists 15,000 to 20,000 clones, 70% to 80% occurring once. This material consisted of CD8+ T cells sorted from PBMCs, taken about 1,900 days after a stem cell transplant with posttransplant cyclophosphamide. The source of these receptors is a female patient aged 40-50 years who received an allogeneic stem cell transplant from a related donor, was CMV-positive, and had no GVHD. Certain T cells may be donor cells from the graft. Both conserved end residues are part of each CDR3.

j_gene,v_gene,CDR3aa
TRBJ2-7,TRBV6-6,CASSYELAGGRYEQYF
TRBJ2-7,TRBV27,CASSLAGEYEQYF
TRBJ2-3,TRBV5-1,CASSRYRDSRADTQYF
TRBJ1-5,TRBV5-1,CASSSTGGNQPQHF
TRBJ2-7,TRBV27,CASSILAGGPYEQYF
TRBJ2-1,TRBV4-3,CASSQGGGLGFNEQFF
TRBJ2-1,TRBV13,CASSFRDRVNEQFF
TRBJ2-1,TRBV9,CASSPTGSFYNEQFF
TRBJ2-5,TRBV9,CASSVTAGGQETQYF
TRBJ2-6,TRBV13,CASILGDSSGANVLTF
TRBJ2-7,TRBV5-4,CASSFSTYEQYF
TRBJ1-2,TRBV10-3,CAISEDGGRLHTF
TRBJ1-1,TRBV5-6,CASSPTGTTNTEAFF
TRBJ2-2,TRBV13,CASSPVPGQGAPNTGELFF
TRBJ2-1,TRBV6-5,CASSASGSSYNEQFF
TRBJ2-1,TRBV4-1,CASSPGWGSPSDEQFF
TRBJ2-1,TRBV4-3,CASSQDRITSGGWQFF
TRBJ1-1,TRBV5-1,CASSVGQGNTEAFF
TRBJ1-2,TRBV7-2,CASSLEGQGLYGYTF
TRBJ1-3,TRBV19,CASSEYNSGNTIYF
.,TRBV4-1,CASSPTGTSGGLSYEQYF
TRBJ2-1,TRBV7-9,CASSRGLAGANEQFF
TRBJ2-3,TRBV5-1,CASSLSHGGANTDTQYF
TRBJ2-1,TRBV9,CASSVISGAYNEQFF
TRBJ1-6,TRBV7-6,CASSSAIHRVDNSPLHF
TRBJ2-5,TRBV7-3,CASSLVAQETQYF
TRBJ2-7,TRBV4-3,CASSLGGGLYEQYF
TRBJ1-6,TRBV11-2,CASSGTGGFLDPLHF
TRBJ2-3,TRBV7-8,CASSLSDSQVVDTQYF
TRBJ1-2,TRBV29-1,CSVEGPGQALSEYGYTF
TRBJ1-4,TRBV7-9,CASRLEDRGQATNEKLFF
TRBJ2-1,TRBV7-9,CASSQPSGGANEQFF
TRBJ2-3,TRBV11-2,CASSIRLAGGGDTQYF
TRBJ2-3,TRBV20-1,CSATAGPTQYF
TRBJ1-2,TRBV12-5,CASGLGPPGGYTF
TRBJ2-4,TRBV7-9,CASSPTLNIQYF
TRBJ2-7,TRBV6-5,CASSYSSGGLDEQYF
TRBJ2-2,TRBV6-5,CASSFERGATGELFF
TRBJ2-2,TRBV9,CASSNRDRVGTGELFF
TRBJ2-5,TRBV19,CASTQTGQGPETQYF
TRBJ1-2,TRBV19,CASSLRDRTNYGYTF
TRBJ2-1,TRBV13,CASSLWSSYNEQFF
TRBJ2-7,TRBV6-5,CASSYSRTGGSYEQYF
TRBJ1-5,TRBV6-4,CASPLPTGVQPQHF
TRBJ1-4,TRBV4-1,CASSQRQGLREKLFF
TRBJ2-7,TRBV2,CASSEGLRGLMSYEQYF
TRBJ2-7,TRBV2,CASSEGQFSYEQYF
TRBJ1-1,TRBV2,CASSESRDRGPEAFF
TRBJ1-4,TRBV7-9,CASSGRQGSNEKLFF
TRBJ2-5,TRBV5-1,CASSLVNSIQETQYF
TRBJ2-3,TRBV6-5,CASSKLAGGPDTQYF
TRBJ2-7,TRBV19,CASSPTGWLDEQYF
TRBJ1-5,TRBV7-9,CASSLDNMPQHF
TRBJ2-7,TRBV13,CASSLGSSGNYEQYF
TRBJ2-3,TRBV7-3,CASSTLQGDTQYF
TRBJ2-2,TRBV7-9,CASSFTDRENTGELFF
TRBJ2-1,TRBV7-2,CASSGGGGNEQFF
TRBJ1-5,TRBV5-1,CASSLAEGVDNQPQHF
TRBJ1-6,TRBV2,CASRGTVDSPLHF